This T cell receptor (beta chain) was retrieved from a study of patients and donors after allogeneic stem cell transplantation (dated by TCRdb to 2020 to 2022). Libraries were built with RT-PCR. The sample was run on a NextSeq 550. TCRdb trimmed the raw reads at Q25, called clones with MiXCR and kept productive beta chains. Each entry merges the rows of one CDR3 protein and shows their most common DNA and genes. For this sample the table gives about 57,000 distinct CDR3 sequences, of which 13% were detected only once. Around 30% of the sample belongs to the ten largest clones. Of note for this clonotype: Its binding antigen is unknown. No base quality information exists; no much larger clone differs at one position.

From its cysteine to its phenylalanine, the CDR3 spans 17 amino acids. Of the read, only the CDR3 DNA is kept; its 51 bases are in frame from base 1. V ends up 0 bases short and J 5 bases short, with an unmatched junction base count of 11. Taken from the germline V gene (reference sequence), the CDR1 and CDR2 loops are DFQATT and SNEGSKA. The clonotype was recovered from a human donor who was either an allogeneic HSCT recipient or a stem cell or donor lymphocyte infusion donor (not recorded which). It is not recorded whose cells these are; they may come from a transplant donor. The material sequenced was blood, either unsorted or a sorted T cell fraction (not recorded which). The rearrangement combines TRBV20-1 with TRBJ2-1; 9 central bases correspond to TRBD1. The DNA sequence is TGCAGTGCTAGAGATAGGGTCACAGGGGGCTACGACAATGAGCAGTTCTTC. The resulting protein is CSARDRVTGGYDNEQFF.